This record looks at one T cell receptor (beta chain) sequence and its context. These data come from a study of spatial heterogeneity in lung cancer. The time point: blood at routine non-recurrence follow-up after resection. TCRdb recomputed calls from the 5' RACE reads with MiXCR, one row per CDR3 protein. Found here are about 94,000 distinct CDR3 sequences, approximately 20% of them singletons; the top ten hold 21%. There are 15 residues in the CDR3. After removal of 7 bases from V and 6 bases from J, the junction contained 10 bases not matched to a gene. Looked up from germline, CDR1 is SGHRS and CDR2 is YFSETQ.

Sequenced here: PBMCs, sampled at follow-up. V and J are TRBV5-1 and TRBJ2-2, with TRBD2 identical over 9 bases. The TCR originated in a male donor with early-stage non-small cell lung cancer. The CDR3 region has the DNA TGCGCCAGCTTGGGCCAGGCGGGAGGGCCCGGGGAGCTGTTTTTT. This translates into CASLGQAGGPGELFF.